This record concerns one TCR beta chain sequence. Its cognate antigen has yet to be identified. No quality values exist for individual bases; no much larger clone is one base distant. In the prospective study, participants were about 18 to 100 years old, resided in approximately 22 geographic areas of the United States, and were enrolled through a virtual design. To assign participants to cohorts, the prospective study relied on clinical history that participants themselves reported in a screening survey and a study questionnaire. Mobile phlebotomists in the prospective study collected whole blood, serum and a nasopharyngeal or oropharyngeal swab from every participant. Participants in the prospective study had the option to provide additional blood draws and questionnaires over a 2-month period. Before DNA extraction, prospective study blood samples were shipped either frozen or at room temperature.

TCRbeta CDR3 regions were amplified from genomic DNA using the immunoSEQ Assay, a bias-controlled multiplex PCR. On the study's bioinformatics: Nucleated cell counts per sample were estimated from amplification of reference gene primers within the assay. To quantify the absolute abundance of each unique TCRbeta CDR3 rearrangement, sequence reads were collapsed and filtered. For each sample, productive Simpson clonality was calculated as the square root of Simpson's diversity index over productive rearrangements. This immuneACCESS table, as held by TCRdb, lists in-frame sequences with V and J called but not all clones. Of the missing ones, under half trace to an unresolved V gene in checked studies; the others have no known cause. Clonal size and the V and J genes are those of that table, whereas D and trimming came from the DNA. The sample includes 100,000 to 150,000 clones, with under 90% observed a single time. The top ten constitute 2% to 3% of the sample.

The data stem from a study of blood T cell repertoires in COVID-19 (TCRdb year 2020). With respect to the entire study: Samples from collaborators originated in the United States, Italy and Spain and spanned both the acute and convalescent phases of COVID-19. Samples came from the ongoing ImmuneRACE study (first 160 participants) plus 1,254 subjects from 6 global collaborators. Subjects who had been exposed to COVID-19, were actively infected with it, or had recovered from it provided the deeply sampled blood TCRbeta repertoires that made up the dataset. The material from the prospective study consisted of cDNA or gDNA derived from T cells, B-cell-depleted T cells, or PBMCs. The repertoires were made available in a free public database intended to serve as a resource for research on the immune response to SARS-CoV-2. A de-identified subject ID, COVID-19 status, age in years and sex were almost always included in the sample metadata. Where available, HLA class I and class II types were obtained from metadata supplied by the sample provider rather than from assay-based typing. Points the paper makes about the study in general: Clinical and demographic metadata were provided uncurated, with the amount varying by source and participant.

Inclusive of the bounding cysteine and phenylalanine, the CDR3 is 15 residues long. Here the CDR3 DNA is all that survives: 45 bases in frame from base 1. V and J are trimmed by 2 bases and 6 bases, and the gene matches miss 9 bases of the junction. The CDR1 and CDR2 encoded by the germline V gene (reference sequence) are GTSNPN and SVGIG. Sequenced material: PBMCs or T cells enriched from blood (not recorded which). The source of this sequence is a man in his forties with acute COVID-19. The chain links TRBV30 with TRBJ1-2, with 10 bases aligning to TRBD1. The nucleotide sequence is TGTGCCTGGAGTCCTACCCGACAGGGGGCGAATGGCTACACCTTC. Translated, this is CAWSPTRQGANGYTF.